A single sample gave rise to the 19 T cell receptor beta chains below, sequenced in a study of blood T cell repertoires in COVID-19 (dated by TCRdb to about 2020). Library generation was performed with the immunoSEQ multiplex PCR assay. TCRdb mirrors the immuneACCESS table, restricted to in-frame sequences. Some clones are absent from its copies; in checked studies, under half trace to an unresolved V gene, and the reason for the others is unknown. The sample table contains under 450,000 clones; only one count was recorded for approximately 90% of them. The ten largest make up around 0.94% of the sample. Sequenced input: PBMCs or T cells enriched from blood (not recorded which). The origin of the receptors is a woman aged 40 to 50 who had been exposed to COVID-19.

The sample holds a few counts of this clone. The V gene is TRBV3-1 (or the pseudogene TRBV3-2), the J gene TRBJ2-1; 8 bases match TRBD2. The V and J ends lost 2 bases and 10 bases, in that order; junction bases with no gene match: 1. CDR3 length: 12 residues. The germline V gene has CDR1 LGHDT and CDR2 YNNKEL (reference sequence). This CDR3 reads CASSQRTSEQFF. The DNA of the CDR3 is TGTGCCAGCAGCCAACGGACTAGCGAGCAGTTCTTC.

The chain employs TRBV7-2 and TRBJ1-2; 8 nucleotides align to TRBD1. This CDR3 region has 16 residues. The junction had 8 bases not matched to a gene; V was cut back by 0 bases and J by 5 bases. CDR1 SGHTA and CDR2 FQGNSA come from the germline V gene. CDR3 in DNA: TGTGCCAGCAGCTTAGCTGGGGACAGGTGGCAATATGGCTACACCTTC. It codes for CASSLAGDRWQYGYTF.

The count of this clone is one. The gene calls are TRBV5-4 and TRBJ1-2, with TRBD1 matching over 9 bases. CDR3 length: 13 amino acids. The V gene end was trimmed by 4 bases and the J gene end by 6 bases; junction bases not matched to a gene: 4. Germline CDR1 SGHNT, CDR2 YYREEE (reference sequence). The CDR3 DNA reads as TGTGCCAGCAGCGTCCGGGACAGGGATGGCTACACCTTC. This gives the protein CASSVRDRDGYTF.

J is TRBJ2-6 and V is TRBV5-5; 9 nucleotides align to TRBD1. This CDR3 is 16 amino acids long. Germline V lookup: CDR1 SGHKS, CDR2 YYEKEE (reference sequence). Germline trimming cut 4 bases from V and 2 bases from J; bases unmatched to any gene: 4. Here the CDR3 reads CASSRDRDPGANVLTF. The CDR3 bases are TGTGCCAGCAGCAGGGACAGGGACCCTGGGGCCAACGTCCTGACTTTC. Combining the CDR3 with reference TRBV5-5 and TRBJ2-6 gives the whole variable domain DAGVTQSPTHLIKTRGQQVTLRCSPISGHKSVSWYQQVLGQGPQFIFQYYEKEERGRGNFPDRFSARQFPNYSSELNVNALLLGDSALYLCASSRDRDPGANVLTFGAGSRLTVL.

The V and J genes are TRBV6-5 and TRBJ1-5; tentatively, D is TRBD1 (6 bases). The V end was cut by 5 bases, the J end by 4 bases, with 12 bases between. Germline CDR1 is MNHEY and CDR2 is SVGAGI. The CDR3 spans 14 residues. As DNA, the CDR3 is TGTGCCAGCAGTCCCGGGACACCTAATCAGCCCCAGCATTTT. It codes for CASSPGTPNQPQHF.

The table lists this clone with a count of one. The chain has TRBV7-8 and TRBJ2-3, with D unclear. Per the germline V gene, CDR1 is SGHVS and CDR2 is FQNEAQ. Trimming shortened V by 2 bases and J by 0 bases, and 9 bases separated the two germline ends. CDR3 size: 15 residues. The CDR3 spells CASSLSRVSTDTQYF. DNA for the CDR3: TGTGCCAGCAGCTTATCCCGGGTTAGCACAGATACGCAGTATTTT. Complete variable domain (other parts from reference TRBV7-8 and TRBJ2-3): GAGVSQSPRYKVAKRGQDVALRCDPISGHVSLFWYQQALGQGPEFLTYFQNEAQLDKSGLPSDRFFAERPEGSVSTLKIQRTQQEDSAVYLCASSLSRVSTDTQYFGPGTRLTVL.

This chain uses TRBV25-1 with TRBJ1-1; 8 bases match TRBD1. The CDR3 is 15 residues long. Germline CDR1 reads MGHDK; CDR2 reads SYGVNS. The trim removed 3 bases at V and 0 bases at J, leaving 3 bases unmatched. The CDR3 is CASSDEQGVNTEAFF. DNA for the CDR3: TGTGCCAGCAGTGATGAACAGGGGGTGAACACTGAAGCTTTCTTT. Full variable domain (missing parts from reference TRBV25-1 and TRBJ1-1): EADIYQTPRYLVIGTGKKITLECSQTMGHDKMYWYQQDPGMELHLIHYSYGVNSTEKGDLSSESTVSRIRTEHFPLTLESARPSHTSQYLCASSDEQGVNTEAFFGQGTRLTVV.

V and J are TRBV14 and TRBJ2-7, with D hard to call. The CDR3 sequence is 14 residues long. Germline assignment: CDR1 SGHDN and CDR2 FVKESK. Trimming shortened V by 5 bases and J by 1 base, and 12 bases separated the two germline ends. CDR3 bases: TGTGCCAGCAGCTTTAAAGTAGAGTCCTACGAGCAGTACTTC. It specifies CASSFKVESYEQYF.

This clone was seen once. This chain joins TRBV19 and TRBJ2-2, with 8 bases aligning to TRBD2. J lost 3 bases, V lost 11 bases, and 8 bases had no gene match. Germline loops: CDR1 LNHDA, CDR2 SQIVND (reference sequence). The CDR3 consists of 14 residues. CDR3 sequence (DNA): TGTGCCTCCTACGGGGGGGTCCACACCGGGGAGCTGTTTTTT. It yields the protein CASYGGVHTGELFF.

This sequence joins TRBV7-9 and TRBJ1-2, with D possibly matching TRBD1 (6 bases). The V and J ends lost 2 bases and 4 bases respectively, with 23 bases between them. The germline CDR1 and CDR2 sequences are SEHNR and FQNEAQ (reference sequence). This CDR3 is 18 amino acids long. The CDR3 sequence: CASSLRTGGSRDIYGYTF. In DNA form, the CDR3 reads TGTGCCAGCAGCTTACGGACGGGGGGATCCAGGGACATCTATGGCTACACCTTC.

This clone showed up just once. The DNA for the CDR3 is TGTGCCAGCAGCCGAATCACAGGGGACCTTTCACCCCTCCACTTT. Amino acid sequence: CASSRITGDLSPLHF. The gene calls are TRBV5-4 and TRBJ1-6; TRBD1 agrees at 7 bases. Germline V gene data show CDR1 as SGHNT and CDR2 as YYREEE (reference sequence). Trimming cost V 4 bases and J 9 bases; bases outside gene matches: 10. The CDR3 is 15 residues long.

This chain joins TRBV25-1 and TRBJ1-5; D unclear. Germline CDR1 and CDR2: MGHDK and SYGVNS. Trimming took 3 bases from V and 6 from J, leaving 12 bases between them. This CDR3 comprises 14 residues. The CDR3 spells CASSEGGRTQPQHF. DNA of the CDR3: TGTGCCAGCAGTGAGGGAGGCAGGACTCAGCCCCAGCATTTT.

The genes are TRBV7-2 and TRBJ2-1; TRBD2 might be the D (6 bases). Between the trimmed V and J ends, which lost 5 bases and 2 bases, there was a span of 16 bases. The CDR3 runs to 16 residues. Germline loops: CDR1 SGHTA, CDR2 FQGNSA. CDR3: CASSRQVGLTYNEQFF. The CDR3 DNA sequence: TGTGCCAGCAGCCGTCAGGTGGGACTTACCTACAATGAGCAGTTCTTC.

DNA of the CDR3: TGTGCCAGCAGTTACCTCAGGGCCGCTAACTATGGCTACACCTTC. This codes for CASSYLRAANYGYTF. The genes are TRBV6-5 and TRBJ1-2; a weak D match, TRBD1 (5 bases). With 2 bases removed from V and 0 bases from J, the gap between germline ends came to 10 bases. The CDR3 consists of 15 residues. The germline V gene has CDR1 MNHEY and CDR2 SVGAGI.

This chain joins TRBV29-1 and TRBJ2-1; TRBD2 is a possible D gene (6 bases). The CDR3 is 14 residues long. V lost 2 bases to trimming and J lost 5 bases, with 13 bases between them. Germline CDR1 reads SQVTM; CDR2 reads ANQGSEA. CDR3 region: CSVESPSDNNEQFF. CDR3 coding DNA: TGCAGCGTTGAATCTCCTAGCGACAACAATGAGCAGTTCTTC.

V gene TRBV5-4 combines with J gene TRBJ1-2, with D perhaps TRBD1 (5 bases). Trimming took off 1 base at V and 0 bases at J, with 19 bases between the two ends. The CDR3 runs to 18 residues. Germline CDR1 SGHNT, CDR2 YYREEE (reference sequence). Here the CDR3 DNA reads TGTGCCAGCAGCTTGATAATTATGGCAGGGTCTACTAACTATGGCTACACCTTC. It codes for CASSLIIMAGSTNYGYTF.

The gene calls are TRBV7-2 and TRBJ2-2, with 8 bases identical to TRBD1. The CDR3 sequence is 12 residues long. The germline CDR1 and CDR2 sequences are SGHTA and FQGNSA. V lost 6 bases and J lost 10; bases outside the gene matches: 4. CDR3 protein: CASRRQGSELFF. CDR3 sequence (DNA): TGTGCCAGCAGGCGACAGGGGTCGGAGCTGTTTTTT.

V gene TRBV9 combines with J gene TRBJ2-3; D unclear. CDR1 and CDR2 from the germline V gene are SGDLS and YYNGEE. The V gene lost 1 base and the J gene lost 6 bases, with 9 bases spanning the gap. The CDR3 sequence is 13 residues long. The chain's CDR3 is CASSVRVWDTQYF. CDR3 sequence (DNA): TGTGCCAGCAGCGTACGGGTTTGGGATACGCAGTATTTT.

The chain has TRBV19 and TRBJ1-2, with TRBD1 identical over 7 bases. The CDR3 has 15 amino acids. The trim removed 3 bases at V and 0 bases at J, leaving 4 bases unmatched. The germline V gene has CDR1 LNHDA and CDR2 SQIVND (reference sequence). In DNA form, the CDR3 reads TGTGCCAGTAGTATTCACAGGGGATCTAACTATGGCTACACCTTC. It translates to CASSIHRGSNYGYTF.